Each of the 9 T cell receptor beta chains below was sequenced from the same sample in a study of neurological immune-mediated disorders. TCRdb reprocessed the 5' RACE reads with MiXCR, giving one entry per CDR3 protein. The sample carries 93,000 or so distinct CDR3 sequences, under 14% recorded once. Time point noted: longitudinal time-point 3. Material: PBMCs. Every receptor here comes from a female donor with HTLV-1-associated myelopathy (HAM/TSP).

This clonotype was seen ten or more times. The chain joins TRBV20-1 to TRBJ2-5, with D perhaps given as TRBD1 or TRBD2 (5 bases each). V lost 0 bases and J 1 base, leaving 9 bases between the germline ends. The CDR3 length is 14 residues. Germline V gene data show CDR1 as DFQATT and CDR2 as SNEGSKA (reference sequence). The CDR3 DNA reads as TGCAGTGCTAGAGATTCGGGGACCCAAGAGACCCAGTACTTC. Translated: CSARDSGTQETQYF.

This clonotype was recorded many times. The CDR3 here is CASSGDRASSGNTIYF. The DNA for the CDR3 is TGTGCCAGCAGCGGCGACAGGGCGAGCTCTGGAAACACCATATATTTT. This chain links TRBV9 with TRBJ1-3; 7 bases fit TRBD1. J was trimmed by 0 bases and V by 3 bases; bases with no gene match: 6. This CDR3 comprises 16 residues. The germline gives CDR1 SGDLS, CDR2 YYNGEE.

This CDR3 is CASSSGWTSPLHF. CDR3 DNA: TGTGCCAGCAGCTCAGGGTGGACTTCACCCCTCCACTTT. The chain has TRBV7-9 and TRBJ1-6, with D tentatively TRBD1 (5 bases). Trimming took 4 bases from V and 9 from J, leaving 10 bases between them. Germline loops: CDR1 SEHNR, CDR2 FQNEAQ (reference sequence). This CDR3 region has 13 residues.

At least ten counts were recorded for this clonotype. The chain links TRBV20-1 to TRBJ2-7, with a tentative D call TRBD2 (6 bases). The CDR3 contains 12 residues. Trimming removed 7 bases at V and 6 bases at J, with 16 bases between. CDR1 and CDR2 (germline): DFQATT, SNEGSKA (reference sequence). The DNA for the CDR3 is TGCAGTGGAACGGCGGGGCCCTCCGAGCAGTACTTC. Translating it yields CSGTAGPSEQYF.

This clonotype was seen at least ten times. The V and J genes are TRBV5-1 and TRBJ2-2, with D possibly called TRBD1 or TRBD2 (5 bases each). CDR1 is SGHRS and CDR2 is YFSETQ in the germline V gene. Trimming left V 2 bases short and J 4 bases short, with 12 bases between. This CDR3 region has 15 residues. The CDR3 reads CASSFRDGTTGELFF. The DNA of the CDR3 is TGCGCCAGCAGCTTCCGGGACGGGACCACCGGGGAGCTGTTTTTT.

This clonotype was counted many times. This chain connects TRBV9 to TRBJ1-6; a possible D gene is TRBD1 (5 bases). CDR1 and CDR2 (germline): SGDLS, YYNGEE. The ends were cut back, 0 bases at V and 7 bases at J, with 11 bases in the middle. This CDR3 is 15 amino acids long. CDR3 loop: CASSVDWGENSPLHF. The CDR3 DNA reads TGTGCCAGCAGCGTAGATTGGGGGGAAAATTCACCCCTCCACTTT.

V gene TRBV6-1 combines with J gene TRBJ2-5, with D possibly called TRBD1 or TRBD2 (7 bases each). The CDR3 covers 15 residues. The germline gives CDR1 MNHNS, CDR2 SASEGT. The germline V and J ends were trimmed by 9 bases and 1 base, with 18 bases remaining between them. The CDR3 loop is CARGSGGAFQETQYF. In nucleotides, the CDR3 is TGTGCCAGGGGATCAGGGGGGGCTTTCCAAGAGACCCAGTACTTC.

The chain carries TRBV19 and TRBJ2-3; D is ambiguous. The V end lost 2 bases, the J end lost 3 bases, and 9 bases lay between the germline ends. The CDR3 covers 14 residues. Germline values: CDR1 LNHDA, CDR2 SQIVND (reference sequence). CDR3 region: CASSIFPTTDTQYF. The CDR3 nucleotides are TGTGCCAGTAGTATATTCCCCACTACAGATACGCAGTATTTT.

This chain uses TRBV11-2 with TRBJ2-7; D might be TRBD1 (5 bases). The CDR3 totals 13 residues. The V gene's germline CDR1 is SGHAT and CDR2 FQNNGV. V was cut by 3 bases and J by 4 bases, with 10 bases left in between. DNA for the CDR3: TGTGCCAGCAGCTTCGCAGGGTTATACGAGCAGTACTTC. Protein: CASSFAGLYEQYF. The entire variable domain, with the rest obtained from reference TRBV11-2 and TRBJ2-7, is as follows: EAGVAQSPRYKIIEKRQSVAFWCNPISGHATLYWYQQILGQGPKLLIQFQNNGVVDDSQLPKDRFSAERLKGVDSTLKIQPAKLEDSAVYLCASSFAGLYEQYFGPGTRLTVT.